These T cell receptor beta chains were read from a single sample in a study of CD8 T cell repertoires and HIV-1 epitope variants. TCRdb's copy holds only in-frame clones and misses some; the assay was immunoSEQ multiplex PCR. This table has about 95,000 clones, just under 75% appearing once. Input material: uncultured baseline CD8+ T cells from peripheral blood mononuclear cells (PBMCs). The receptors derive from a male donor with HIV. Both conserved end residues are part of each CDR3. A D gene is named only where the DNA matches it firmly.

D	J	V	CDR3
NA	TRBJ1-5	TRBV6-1	CASSEANSNQPQHF
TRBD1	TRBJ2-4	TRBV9	CASSAIGQGENIQYF
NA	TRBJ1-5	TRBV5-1	CASRLDSNQPQHF
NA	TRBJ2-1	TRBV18	CASSPRDRDEQFF
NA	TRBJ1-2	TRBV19	CASNGQRDYGYTF
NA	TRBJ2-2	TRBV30	CAWSRGVPGELFF
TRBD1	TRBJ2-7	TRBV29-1	CSAGGGTGAYEQYF
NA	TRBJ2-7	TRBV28	CASRRGTVNTYEQYF
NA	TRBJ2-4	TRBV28	CASRGSGTDPIQYF
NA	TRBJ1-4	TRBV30	CAWSGGMSQVNEKLFF
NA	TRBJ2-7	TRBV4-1	CASSQGPFRDSYEQYF
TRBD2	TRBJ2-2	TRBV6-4	CASSEASGTNTGELFF
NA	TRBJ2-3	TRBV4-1	CASSQGRRDTQYF
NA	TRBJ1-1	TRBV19	CASSTNQANLAFF
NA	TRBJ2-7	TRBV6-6	CASKGRWNSPNEQYF
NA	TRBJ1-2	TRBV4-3	CASSQESPLDQQTFHNYGYTF
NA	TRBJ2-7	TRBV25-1	CASSELGRYEQYF
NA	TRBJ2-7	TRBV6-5	CASSYSETGVEQYF
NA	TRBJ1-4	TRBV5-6	CASSLGSREKLFF
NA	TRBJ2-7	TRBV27	CASSLGMAGYEQYF
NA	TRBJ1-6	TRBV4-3	CASSQETGPSYNSPLHF
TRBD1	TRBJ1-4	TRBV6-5	CASRDGQGREKLFF
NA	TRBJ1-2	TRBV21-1	CASSIRRTGRHGYTF
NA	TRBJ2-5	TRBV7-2	CASSLGLLGEEETQYF
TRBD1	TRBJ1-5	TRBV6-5	CASSLGQGGHQPQHF
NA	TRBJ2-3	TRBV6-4	CASSPLSSTDTQYF
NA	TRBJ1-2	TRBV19	CASSSNYGYTF
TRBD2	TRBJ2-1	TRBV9	CASSVLAGGPEQFF
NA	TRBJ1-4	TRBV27	CASSLKPGVHEKLFF
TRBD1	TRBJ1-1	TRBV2	CASIQGVGTEAFF
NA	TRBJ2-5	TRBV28	CASSFRGYQETQYF
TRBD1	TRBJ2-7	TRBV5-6	CASSYDRVNEQYF
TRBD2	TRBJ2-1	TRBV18	CASSQVAGGPPSYNEQFF
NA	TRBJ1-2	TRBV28	CASISSNYGYTF
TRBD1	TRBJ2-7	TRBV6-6	CASSPDRAYEQYF
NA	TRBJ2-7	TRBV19	CASSLRTEIYEQYF
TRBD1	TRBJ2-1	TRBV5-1	CASSLPGQGSYNEQFF
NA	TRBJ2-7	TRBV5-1	CASSYSSGSHRPYEQYF
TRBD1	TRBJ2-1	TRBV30	CAWIAGGYYNEQFF
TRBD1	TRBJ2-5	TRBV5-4	CASSTGTGEETQYF
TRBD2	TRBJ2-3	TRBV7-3	CASSYRGGSTDTQYF
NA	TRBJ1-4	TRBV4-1	CASSQDSWGNEKLFF
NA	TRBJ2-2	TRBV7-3	CASRKGLDAGELFF
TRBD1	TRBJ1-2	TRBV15	CATSREYRGYGYTF
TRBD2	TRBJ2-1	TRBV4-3	CASSQDSTAGGQYEQFF
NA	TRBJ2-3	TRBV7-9	CASSLTEDSTDTQYF
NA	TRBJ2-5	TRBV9	CASSVDSGYFETQYF
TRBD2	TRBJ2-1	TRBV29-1	CSVAAGVRNEQFF
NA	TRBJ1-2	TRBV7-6	CASSLVGVFCYTF
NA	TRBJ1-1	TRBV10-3	CAISDSPFRKRADTEAFF
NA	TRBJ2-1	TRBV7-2	CASSLVRGYNEQFF
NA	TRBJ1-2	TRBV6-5	CASSYFGGDGYTF
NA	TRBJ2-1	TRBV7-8	CASESRSTVAGWYNEQFF
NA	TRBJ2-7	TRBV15	CATSRETGTPAYEQYF
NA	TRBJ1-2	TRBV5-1	CASSPEGSAGYGYTF
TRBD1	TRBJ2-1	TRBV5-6	CASSSWTGSGVFYNEQFF